This T cell receptor beta chain was captured in a study of cytomegalovirus exposure and HLA in healthy donors. On the study more broadly: An early release of data contained 75 million to 90 million unique TCRs, which came from HLA-typed donors. General study points: In a later analysis, TCR beta V- and J-gene trimming was associated with a missense DCLRE1C variant.

The CDR3 is made up of 20 amino acids. V gave up 0 bases and J gave up 0 bases; unmatched junction bases: 11. Per germline, CDR1 LGHNA and CDR2 YNFKEQ. PCR involved 60 Vbeta and 13 Jbeta primers. Sequencing used immunoSEQ multiplex PCR; TCRdb keeps in-frame clones, though not all of them. Of approximately 190,000 clones listed, roughly 80% are singletons. Concerning this clone: Antigen specificity is unknown.

Sequenced material: PBMCs. This rearrangement joins TRBV4-2 to TRBJ2-1, with 10 bases fitting TRBD2. This TCR was recovered from a man aged 40-55 years in good health and CMV-seropositive. In DNA form, the CDR3 reads TGTGCCAGCAGCCAAGATCGACAACTAGCGGGGCATTCCTCCTACAATGAGCAGTTCTTC. It encodes CASSQDRQLAGHSSYNEQFF.